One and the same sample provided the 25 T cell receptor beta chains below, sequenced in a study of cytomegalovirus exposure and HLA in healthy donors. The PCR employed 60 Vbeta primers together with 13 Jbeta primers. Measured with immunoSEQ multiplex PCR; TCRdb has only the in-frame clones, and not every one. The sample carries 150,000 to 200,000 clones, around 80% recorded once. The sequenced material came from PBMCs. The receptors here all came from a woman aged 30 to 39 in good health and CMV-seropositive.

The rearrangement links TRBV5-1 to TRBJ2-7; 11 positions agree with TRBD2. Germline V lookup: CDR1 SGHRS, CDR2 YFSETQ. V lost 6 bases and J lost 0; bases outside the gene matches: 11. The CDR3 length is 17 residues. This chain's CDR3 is CASTPGLAVTSSYEQYF. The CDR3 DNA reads TGCGCCAGCACCCCGGGACTAGCGGTTACCAGCTCCTACGAGCAGTACTTC.

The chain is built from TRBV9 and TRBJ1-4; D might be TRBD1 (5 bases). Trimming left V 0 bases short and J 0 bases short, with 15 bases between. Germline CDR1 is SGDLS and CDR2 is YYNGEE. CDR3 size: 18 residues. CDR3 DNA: TGTGCCAGCAGCGTAGGGAGGGGCAACTCTGCAACTAATGAAAAACTGTTTTTT. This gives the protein CASSVGRGNSATNEKLFF.

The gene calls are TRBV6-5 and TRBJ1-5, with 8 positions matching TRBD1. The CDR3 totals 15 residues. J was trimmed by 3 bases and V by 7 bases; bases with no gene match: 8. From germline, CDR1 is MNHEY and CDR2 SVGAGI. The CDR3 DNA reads TGTGCCAGCACCCCTGGGACAGGACACAATCAGCCCCAGCATTTT. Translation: CASTPGTGHNQPQHF.

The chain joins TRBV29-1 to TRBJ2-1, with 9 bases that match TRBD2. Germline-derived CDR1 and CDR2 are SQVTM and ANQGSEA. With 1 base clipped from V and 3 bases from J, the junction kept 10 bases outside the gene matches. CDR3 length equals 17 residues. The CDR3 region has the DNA TGCAGCGTTGAAGTCCTCCTTCCTAGCGGGGTCTACAATGAGCAGTTCTTC. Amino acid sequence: CSVEVLLPSGVYNEQFF.

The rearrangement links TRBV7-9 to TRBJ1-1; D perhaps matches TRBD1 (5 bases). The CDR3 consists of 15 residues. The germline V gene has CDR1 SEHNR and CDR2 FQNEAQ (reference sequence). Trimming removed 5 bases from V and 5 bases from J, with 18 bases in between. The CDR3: CASSPRGQGKTEAFF. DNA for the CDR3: TGTGCCAGCAGCCCCCGTGGGCAGGGAAAAACTGAAGCTTTCTTT.

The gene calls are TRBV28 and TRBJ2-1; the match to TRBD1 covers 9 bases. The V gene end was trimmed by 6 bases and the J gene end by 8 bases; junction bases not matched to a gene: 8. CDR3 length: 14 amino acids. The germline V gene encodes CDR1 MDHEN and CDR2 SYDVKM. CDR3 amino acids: CASRPPGQGHEQFF. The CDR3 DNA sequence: TGTGCCAGCAGGCCCCCGGGACAGGGCCATGAGCAGTTCTTC.

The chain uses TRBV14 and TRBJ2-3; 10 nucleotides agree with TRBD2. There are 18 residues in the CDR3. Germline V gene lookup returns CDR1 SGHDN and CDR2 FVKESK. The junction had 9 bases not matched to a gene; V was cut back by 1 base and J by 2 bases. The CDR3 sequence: CASSQVSLAGVVTDTQYF. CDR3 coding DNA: TGTGCCAGCAGCCAAGTTTCGCTAGCGGGGGTGGTCACAGATACGCAGTATTTT.

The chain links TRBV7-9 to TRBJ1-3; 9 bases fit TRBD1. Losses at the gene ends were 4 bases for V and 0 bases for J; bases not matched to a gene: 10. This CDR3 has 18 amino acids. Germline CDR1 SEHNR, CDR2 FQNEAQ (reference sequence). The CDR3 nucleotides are TGTGCCAGCAGCTACGGTGGGACAGGGATTAACTCTGGAAACACCATATATTTT. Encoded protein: CASSYGGTGINSGNTIYF.

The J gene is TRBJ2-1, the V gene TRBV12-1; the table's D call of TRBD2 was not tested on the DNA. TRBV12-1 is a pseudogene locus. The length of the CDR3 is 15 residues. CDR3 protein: CASSWLARVRNEQFF. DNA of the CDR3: TGTGCCAGCAGCTGGCTTGCGAGGGTCCGCAATGAGCAGTTCTTC.

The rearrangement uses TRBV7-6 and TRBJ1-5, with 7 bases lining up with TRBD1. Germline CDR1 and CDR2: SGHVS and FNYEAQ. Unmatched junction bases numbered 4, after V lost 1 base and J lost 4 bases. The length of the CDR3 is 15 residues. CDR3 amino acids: CASSLGDRVNQPQHF. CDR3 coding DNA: TGTGCCAGCAGCTTAGGTGACAGGGTGAATCAGCCCCAGCATTTT.

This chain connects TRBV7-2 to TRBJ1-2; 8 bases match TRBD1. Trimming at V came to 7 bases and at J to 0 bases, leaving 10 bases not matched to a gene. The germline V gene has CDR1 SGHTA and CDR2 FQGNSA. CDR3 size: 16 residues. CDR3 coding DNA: TGTGCCAGCACCGAACAGGGGGGCCCGGCTAACTATGGCTACACCTTC. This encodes CASTEQGGPANYGYTF.

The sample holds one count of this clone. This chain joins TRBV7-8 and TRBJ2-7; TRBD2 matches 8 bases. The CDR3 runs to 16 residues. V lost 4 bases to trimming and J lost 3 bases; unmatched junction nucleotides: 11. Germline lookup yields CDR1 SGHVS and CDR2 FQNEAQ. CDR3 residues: CASSSSTSGLVYEQYF. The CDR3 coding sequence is TGTGCCAGCAGCTCTTCCACTAGCGGTTTGGTCTACGAGCAGTACTTC.

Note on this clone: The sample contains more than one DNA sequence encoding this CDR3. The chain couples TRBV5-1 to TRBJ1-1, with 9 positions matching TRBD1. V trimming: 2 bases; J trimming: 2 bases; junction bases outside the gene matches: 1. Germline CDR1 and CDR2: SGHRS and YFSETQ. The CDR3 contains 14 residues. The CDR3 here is CASSLTGGNTEAFF. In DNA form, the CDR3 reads TGCGCCAGCAGCTTAACAGGGGGCAACACTGAAGCTTTCTTT.

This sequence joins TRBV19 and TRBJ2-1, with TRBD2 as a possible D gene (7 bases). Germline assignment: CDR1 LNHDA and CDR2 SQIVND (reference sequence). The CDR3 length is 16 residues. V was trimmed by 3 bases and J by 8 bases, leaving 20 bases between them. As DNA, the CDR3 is TGTGCCAGTAGTATCCCTGGACGGCCGGGGGGCGATGAGCAGTTCTTC. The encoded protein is CASSIPGRPGGDEQFF.

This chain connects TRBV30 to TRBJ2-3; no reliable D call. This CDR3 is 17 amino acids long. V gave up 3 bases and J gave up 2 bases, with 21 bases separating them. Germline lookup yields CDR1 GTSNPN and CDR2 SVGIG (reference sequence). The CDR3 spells CAWSSGRTSIPTDTQYF. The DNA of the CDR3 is TGTGCCTGGAGCTCAGGTCGCACCTCCATTCCCACAGATACGCAGTATTTT. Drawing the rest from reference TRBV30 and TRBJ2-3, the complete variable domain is SQTIHQWPATLVQPVGSPLSLECTVEGTSNPNLYWYRQAAGRGLQLLFYSVGIGQISSEVPQNLSASRPQDRQFILSSKKLLLSDSGFYLCAWSSGRTSIPTDTQYFGPGTRLTVL.

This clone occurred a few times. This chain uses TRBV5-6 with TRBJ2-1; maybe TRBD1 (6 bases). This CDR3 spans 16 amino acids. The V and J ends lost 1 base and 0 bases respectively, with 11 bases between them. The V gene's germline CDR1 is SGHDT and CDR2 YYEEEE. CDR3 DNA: TGTGCCAGCAGCTTGATGGACAGTAGCTCCTACAATGAGCAGTTCTTC. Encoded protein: CASSLMDSSSYNEQFF. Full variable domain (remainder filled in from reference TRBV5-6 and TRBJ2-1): DAGVTQSPTHLIKTRGQQVTLRCSPKSGHDTVSWYQQALGQGPQFIFQYYEEEERQRGNFPDRFSGHQFPNYSSELNVNALLLGDSALYLCASSLMDSSSYNEQFFGPGTRLTVL.

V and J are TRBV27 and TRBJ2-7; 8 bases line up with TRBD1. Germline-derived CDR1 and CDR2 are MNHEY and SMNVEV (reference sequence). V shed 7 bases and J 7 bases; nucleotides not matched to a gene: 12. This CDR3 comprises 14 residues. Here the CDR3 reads CASTGQGGFLEQYF. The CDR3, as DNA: TGTGCCAGCACCGGACAGGGAGGTTTCTTAGAGCAGTACTTC.

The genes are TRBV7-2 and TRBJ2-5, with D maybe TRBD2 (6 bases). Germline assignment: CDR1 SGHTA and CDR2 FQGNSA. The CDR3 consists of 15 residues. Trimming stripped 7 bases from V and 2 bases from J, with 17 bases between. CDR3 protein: CASIRGGGKQETQYF. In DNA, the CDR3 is TGTGCCAGCATCCGGGGTGGCGGGAAACAAGAGACCCAGTACTTC. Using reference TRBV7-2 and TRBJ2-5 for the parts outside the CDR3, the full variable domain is GAGVSQSPSNKVTEKGKDVELRCDPISGHTALYWYRQSLGQGLEFLIYFQGNSAPDKSGLPSDRFSAERTGGSVSTLTIQRTQQEDSAVYLCASIRGGGKQETQYFGPGTRLLVL.

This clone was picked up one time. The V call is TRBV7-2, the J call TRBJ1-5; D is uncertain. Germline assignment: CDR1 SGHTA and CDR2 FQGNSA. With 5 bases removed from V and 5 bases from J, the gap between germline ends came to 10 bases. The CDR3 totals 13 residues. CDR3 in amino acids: CASSLLIDQPQHF. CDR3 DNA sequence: TGTGCCAGCAGCCTCCTCATAGATCAGCCCCAGCATTTT.

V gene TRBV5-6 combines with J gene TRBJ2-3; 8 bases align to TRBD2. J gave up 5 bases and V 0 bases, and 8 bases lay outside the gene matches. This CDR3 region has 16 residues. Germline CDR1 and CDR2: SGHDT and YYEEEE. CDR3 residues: CASSLVSGAPGDTQYF. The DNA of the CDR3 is TGTGCCAGCAGCTTGGTTAGCGGGGCCCCCGGAGATACGCAGTATTTT.

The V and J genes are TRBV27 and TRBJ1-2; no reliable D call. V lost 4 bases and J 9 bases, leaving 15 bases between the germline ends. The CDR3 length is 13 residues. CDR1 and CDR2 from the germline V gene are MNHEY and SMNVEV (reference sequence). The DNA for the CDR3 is TGTGCCAGCAGTTCTGGCTCGTCTCTGAGCTACACCTTC. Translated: CASSSGSSLSYTF.

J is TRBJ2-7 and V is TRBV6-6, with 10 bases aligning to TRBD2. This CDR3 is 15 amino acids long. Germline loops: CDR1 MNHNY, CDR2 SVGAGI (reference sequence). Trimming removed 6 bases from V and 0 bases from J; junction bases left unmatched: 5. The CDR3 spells CASSFSGGYSYEQYF. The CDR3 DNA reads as TGTGCCAGCAGCTTTAGCGGGGGGTACTCCTACGAGCAGTACTTC.

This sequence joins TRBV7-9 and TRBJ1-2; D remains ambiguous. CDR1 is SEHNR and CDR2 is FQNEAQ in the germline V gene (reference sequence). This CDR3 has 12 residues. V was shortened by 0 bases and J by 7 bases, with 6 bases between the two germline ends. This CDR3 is CASSLANGGYTF. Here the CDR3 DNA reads TGTGCCAGCAGCTTAGCTAACGGTGGCTACACCTTC.

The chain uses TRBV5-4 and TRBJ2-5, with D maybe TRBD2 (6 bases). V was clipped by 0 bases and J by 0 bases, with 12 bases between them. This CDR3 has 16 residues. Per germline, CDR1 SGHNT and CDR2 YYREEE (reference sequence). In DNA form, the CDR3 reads TGTGCCAGCAGCTTGGGCGGGGTCACTAACCAAGAGACCCAGTACTTC. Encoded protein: CASSLGGVTNQETQYF.

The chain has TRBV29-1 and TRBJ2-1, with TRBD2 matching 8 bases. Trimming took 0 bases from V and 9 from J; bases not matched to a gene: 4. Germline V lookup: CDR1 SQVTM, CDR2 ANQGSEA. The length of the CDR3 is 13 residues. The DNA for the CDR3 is TGCAGCGTTGAAGAACGGCTAGCGGGTGAGCAGTTCTTC. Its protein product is CSVEERLAGEQFF.